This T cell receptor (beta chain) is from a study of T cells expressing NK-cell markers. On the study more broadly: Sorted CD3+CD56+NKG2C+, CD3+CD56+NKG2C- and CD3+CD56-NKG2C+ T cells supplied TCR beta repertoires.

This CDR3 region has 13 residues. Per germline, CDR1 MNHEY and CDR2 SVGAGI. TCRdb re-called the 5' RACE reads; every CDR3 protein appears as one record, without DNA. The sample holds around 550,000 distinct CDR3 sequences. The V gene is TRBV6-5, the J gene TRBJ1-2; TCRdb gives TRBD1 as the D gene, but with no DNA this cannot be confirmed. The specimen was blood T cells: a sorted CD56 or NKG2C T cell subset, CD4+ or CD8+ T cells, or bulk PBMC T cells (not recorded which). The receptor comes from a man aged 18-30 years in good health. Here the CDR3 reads CASSFTGSIGYTF.